Listed here are 20 T cell receptor beta chains from one sample, sequenced in a study of blood T cell repertoires in COVID-19. Here immunoSEQ multiplex PCR was the method, and the copy in TCRdb shows in-frame clones only, minus some. The data show 150,000 to 180,000 clones, about four fifths seen once. Sequencing input: peripheral blood. These receptors originate from a man aged 55 to 70 with acute or convalescent COVID-19.

There are a few counts of this clone. The chain joins TRBV6-5 to TRBJ2-7; TRBD1 aligns across 7 bases. The CDR3 extends over 15 amino acids. V shed 0 bases, J shed 2 bases, and the junction held 4 bases outside the gene matches. Germline assignment: CDR1 MNHEY and CDR2 SVGAGI. The CDR3: CASSYSWTGTYEQYF. CDR3 sequence (DNA): TGTGCCAGCAGTTACTCCTGGACAGGCACCTACGAGCAGTACTTC.

This clone was counted once. The chain couples TRBV19 to TRBJ1-4, with 8 positions matching TRBD1. Germline V lookup: CDR1 LNHDA, CDR2 SQIVND (reference sequence). The CDR3 extends over 15 amino acids. Unmatched junction bases numbered 9, after V lost 6 bases and J lost 6 bases. For the CDR3, the DNA is TGTGCCAGTAGGAGATGGACAGGGAGGTATGAAAAACTGTTTTTT. The encoded protein is CASRRWTGRYEKLFF.

The J gene is TRBJ2-5, the V gene TRBV10-3; 7 nucleotides match TRBD1. V lost 3 bases and J lost 3; bases outside the gene matches: 10. The CDR3 contains 16 residues. Germline CDR1 ENHRY, CDR2 SYGVKD. The chain's CDR3 is CAISESGTASKETQYF. CDR3 in DNA: TGTGCCATCAGTGAATCCGGGACAGCCTCGAAAGAGACCCAGTACTTC.

CDR3 sequence: CASTAVREAYGYTF. CDR3 in DNA: TGTGCCAGCACCGCAGTTAGGGAGGCCTATGGCTACACCTTC. The chain is built from TRBV6-5 and TRBJ1-2; D call uncertain. In germline, CDR1 is MNHEY, CDR2 SVGAGI. This CDR3 contains 14 residues. Trimming took off 7 bases at V and 4 bases at J, with 16 bases between the two ends.

V gene TRBV7-9 combines with J gene TRBJ2-3; D is uncertain. V dropped 7 bases and J dropped 0 bases, with 5 bases sitting between them. The germline CDR1 and CDR2 sequences are SEHNR and FQNEAQ (reference sequence). The CDR3 is made up of 12 amino acids. CDR3 coding DNA: TGTGCCAGCACGCAGAGCACAGATACGCAGTATTTT. Translated: CASTQSTDTQYF.

The chain links TRBV19 to TRBJ1-6; 7 bases align to TRBD1. V was clipped by 6 bases and J by 8 bases; unmatched bases: 7. CDR1 LNHDA and CDR2 SQIVND come from the germline V gene (reference sequence). The CDR3 length is 14 residues. The CDR3 DNA sequence: TGTGCCAGTAGCCAGACAGGGCGCGATTCACCCCTCCACTTT. It codes for CASSQTGRDSPLHF.

This clone showed up just a few times. V and J are TRBV7-9 and TRBJ1-6; 9 nucleotides agree with TRBD1. CDR3 length: 15 amino acids. Germline V gene lookup returns CDR1 SEHNR and CDR2 FQNEAQ (reference sequence). After removal of 5 bases from V and 3 bases from J, the junction contained 2 bases not matched to a gene. CDR3 nucleotide sequence: TGTGCCAGCAGCCCGGACAGGGGCTATAATTCACCCCTCCACTTT. This gives the protein CASSPDRGYNSPLHF. Full variable domain (remainder filled in from reference TRBV7-9 and TRBJ1-6): DTGVSQNPRHKITKRGQNVTFRCDPISEHNRLYWYRQTLGQGPEFLTYFQNEAQLEKSRLLSDRFSAERPKGSFSTLEIQRTEQGDSAMYLCASSPDRGYNSPLHFGNGTRLTVT.

The CDR3 region is CASSQAGRVKAGGEQYF. DNA for the CDR3: TGTGCCAGCAGCCAAGCAGGGCGTGTGAAGGCGGGAGGCGAGCAGTACTTC. The chain combines TRBV4-2 with TRBJ2-7; 8 nucleotides align to TRBD2. V lost 1 base and J lost 6; bases outside the gene matches: 14. Per germline, CDR1 LGHNA and CDR2 YNFKEQ. This CDR3 comprises 17 residues.

The rearrangement uses TRBV7-9 and TRBJ1-1; 9 bases are shared with TRBD1. CDR1 is SEHNR and CDR2 is FQNEAQ in the germline V gene (reference sequence). J lost 5 bases, V lost 5 bases, and 6 bases had no gene match. The CDR3 is 14 amino acids. CDR3 in DNA: TGTGCCAGCAGCCAGACAGGGGGGAGAACTGAAGCTTTCTTT. Amino acids: CASSQTGGRTEAFF.

The V and J genes are TRBV19 and TRBJ2-7; 8 bases are shared with TRBD1. This CDR3 is 14 amino acids long. V was clipped by 3 bases and J by 6 bases; unmatched bases: 7. Germline lookup yields CDR1 LNHDA and CDR2 SQIVND (reference sequence). The CDR3 sequence: CASSIGTGSGEQYF. In nucleotides, the CDR3 is TGTGCCAGTAGTATCGGGACAGGCTCGGGCGAGCAGTACTTC.

The chain combines TRBV7-2 with TRBJ2-3; tentatively, D is TRBD2 (6 bases). This CDR3 region has 15 residues. CDR1 and CDR2 from the germline V gene are SGHTA and FQGNSA. Trimming shortened V by 1 base and J by 5 bases, and 13 bases separated the two germline ends. For the CDR3, the DNA is TGTGCCAGCAGCTTAGGGGTCGGGAGAATAGATACGCAGTATTTT. This gives the protein CASSLGVGRIDTQYF.

The chain links TRBV11-2 to TRBJ1-1; a possible D gene is TRBD1 (5 bases). The germline V gene has CDR1 SGHAT and CDR2 FQNNGV. CDR3 size: 13 residues. The germline V and J ends were trimmed by 2 bases and 13 bases, with 17 bases remaining between them. This CDR3 reads CASSLNSGRASFF. Here the CDR3 DNA reads TGTGCCAGCAGCTTAAACAGTGGCAGGGCGAGTTTCTTT.

The chain couples TRBV29-1 to TRBJ2-3, with 8 positions matching TRBD2. V shed 5 bases and J 0 bases; nucleotides not matched to a gene: 7. From germline, CDR1 is SQVTM and CDR2 ANQGSEA. This CDR3 contains 15 residues. The CDR3 bases are TGCAGCGTTATCAGAGCGGGAGTGAGCACAGATACGCAGTATTTT. Translation gives CSVIRAGVSTDTQYF.

The rearrangement joins TRBV10-3 to TRBJ1-1; possible D gene TRBD1, 6 bases. The CDR3 is 14 residues long. Germline V gene sequence: CDR1 ENHRY, CDR2 SYGVKD. V lost 5 bases and J 3 bases, leaving 13 bases between the germline ends. CDR3 protein: CAISNVQGDTEAFF. As DNA, the CDR3 is TGTGCCATCAGTAATGTACAGGGAGACACTGAAGCTTTCTTT.

There are a few counts of this clone. The chain is built from TRBV5-5 and TRBJ2-7, with 7 bases identical to TRBD1. The length of the CDR3 is 15 residues. Germline loops: CDR1 SGHKS, CDR2 YYEKEE (reference sequence). Trimming removed 4 bases from V and 6 bases from J; junction bases left unmatched: 13. CDR3 in amino acids: CASSQTRQGPGEQYF. CDR3 nucleotides: TGTGCCAGCAGCCAAACTCGACAGGGTCCGGGCGAGCAGTACTTC.

The chain is built from TRBV12-3 or TRBV12-4 and TRBJ1-1; 10 bases align to TRBD1. Trimming removed 5 bases from V and 12 bases from J; junction bases left unmatched: 6. The CDR3 consists of 12 residues. DNA for the CDR3: TGTGCCAGCAGTCGGGGACAGGGGTTGACTTTCTTT. This sequence encodes CASSRGQGLTFF.

V gene TRBV5-6 combines with J gene TRBJ2-7; TRBD2 might be the D (5 bases). Trimming shortened V by 4 bases and J by 0 bases, and 11 bases separated the two germline ends. In germline, CDR1 is SGHDT, CDR2 YYEEEE. This CDR3 has 14 amino acids. CDR3 DNA sequence: TGTGCCAGCAGCCAGACCGGGAACTCCTACGAGCAGTACTTC. Amino acid sequence: CASSQTGNSYEQYF.

The chain uses TRBV4-2 and TRBJ1-5; D is unclear. The CDR3 spans 15 residues. Germline-derived CDR1 and CDR2 are LGHNA and YNFKEQ. V lost 0 bases to trimming and J lost 4 bases, with 10 bases between them. The CDR3 spells CASSQEAGNNQPQHF. The CDR3 DNA reads TGTGCCAGCAGCCAAGAAGCAGGAAATAATCAGCCCCAGCATTTT.

This clone appeared a few times. Here the CDR3 reads CASRWQGTGNSPLHF. The CDR3 DNA reads TGTGCCAGCAGATGGCAGGGGACAGGGAATTCACCCCTCCACTTT. V is TRBV27 and J is TRBJ1-6; 9 bases line up with TRBD1. J was trimmed by 7 bases and V by 6 bases; bases with no gene match: 7. Germline V lookup: CDR1 MNHEY, CDR2 SMNVEV (reference sequence). The CDR3 consists of 15 residues.

This chain links TRBV9 with TRBJ1-3; D remains unclear. The V and J ends lost 0 bases and 2 bases respectively, with 9 bases between them. Looked up from germline, CDR1 is SGDLS and CDR2 is YYNGEE. The CDR3 spans 15 residues. CDR3 DNA: TGTGCCAGCAGCGTAGCGGCCGGGACTGGAAACACCATATATTTT. Amino acids: CASSVAAGTGNTIYF.